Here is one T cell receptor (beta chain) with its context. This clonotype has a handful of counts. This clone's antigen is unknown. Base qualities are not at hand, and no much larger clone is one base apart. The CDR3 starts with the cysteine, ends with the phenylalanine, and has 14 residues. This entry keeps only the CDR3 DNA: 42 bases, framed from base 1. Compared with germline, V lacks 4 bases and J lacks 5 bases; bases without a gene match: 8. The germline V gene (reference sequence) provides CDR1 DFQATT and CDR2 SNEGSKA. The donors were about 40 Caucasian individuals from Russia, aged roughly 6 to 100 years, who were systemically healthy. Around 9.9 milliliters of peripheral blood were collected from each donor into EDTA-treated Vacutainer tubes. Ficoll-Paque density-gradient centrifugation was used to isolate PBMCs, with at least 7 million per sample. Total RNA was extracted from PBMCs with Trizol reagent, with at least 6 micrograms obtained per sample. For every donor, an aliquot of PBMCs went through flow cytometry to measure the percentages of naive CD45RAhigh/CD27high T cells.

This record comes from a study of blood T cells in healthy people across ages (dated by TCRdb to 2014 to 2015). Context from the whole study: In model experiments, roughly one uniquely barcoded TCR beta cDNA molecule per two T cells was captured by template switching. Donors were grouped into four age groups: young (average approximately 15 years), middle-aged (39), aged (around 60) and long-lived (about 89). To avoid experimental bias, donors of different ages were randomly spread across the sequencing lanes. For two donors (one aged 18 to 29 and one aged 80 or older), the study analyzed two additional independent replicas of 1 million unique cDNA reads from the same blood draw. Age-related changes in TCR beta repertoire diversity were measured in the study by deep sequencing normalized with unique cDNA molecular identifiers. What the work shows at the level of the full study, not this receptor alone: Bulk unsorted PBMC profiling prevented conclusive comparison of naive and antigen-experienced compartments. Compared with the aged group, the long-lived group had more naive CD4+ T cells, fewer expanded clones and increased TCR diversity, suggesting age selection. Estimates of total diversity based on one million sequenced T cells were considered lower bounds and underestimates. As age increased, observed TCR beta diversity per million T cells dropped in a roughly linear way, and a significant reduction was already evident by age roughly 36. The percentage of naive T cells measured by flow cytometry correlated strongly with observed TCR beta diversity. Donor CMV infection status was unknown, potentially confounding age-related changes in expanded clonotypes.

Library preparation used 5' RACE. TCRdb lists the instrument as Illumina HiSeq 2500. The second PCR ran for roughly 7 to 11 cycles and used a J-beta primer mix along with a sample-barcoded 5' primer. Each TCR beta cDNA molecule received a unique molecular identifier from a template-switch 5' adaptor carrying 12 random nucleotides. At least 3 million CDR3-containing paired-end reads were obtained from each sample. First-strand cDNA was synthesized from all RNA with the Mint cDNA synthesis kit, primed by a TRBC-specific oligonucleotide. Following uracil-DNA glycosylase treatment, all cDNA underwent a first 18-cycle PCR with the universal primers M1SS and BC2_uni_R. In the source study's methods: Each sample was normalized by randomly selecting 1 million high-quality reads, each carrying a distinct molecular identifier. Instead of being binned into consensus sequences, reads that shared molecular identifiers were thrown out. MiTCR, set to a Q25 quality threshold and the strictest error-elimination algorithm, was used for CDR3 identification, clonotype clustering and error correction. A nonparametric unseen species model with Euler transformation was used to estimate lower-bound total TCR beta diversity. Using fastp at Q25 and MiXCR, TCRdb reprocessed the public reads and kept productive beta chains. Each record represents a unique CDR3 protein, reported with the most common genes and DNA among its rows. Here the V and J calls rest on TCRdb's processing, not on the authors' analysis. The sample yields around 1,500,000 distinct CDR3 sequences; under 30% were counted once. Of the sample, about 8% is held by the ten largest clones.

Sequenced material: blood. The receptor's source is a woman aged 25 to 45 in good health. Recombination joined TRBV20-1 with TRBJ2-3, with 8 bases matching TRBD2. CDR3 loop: CSATYGGAGDTQYF. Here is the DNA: TGCAGTGCTACTTACGGGGGGGCAGGAGATACGCAGTATTTT.